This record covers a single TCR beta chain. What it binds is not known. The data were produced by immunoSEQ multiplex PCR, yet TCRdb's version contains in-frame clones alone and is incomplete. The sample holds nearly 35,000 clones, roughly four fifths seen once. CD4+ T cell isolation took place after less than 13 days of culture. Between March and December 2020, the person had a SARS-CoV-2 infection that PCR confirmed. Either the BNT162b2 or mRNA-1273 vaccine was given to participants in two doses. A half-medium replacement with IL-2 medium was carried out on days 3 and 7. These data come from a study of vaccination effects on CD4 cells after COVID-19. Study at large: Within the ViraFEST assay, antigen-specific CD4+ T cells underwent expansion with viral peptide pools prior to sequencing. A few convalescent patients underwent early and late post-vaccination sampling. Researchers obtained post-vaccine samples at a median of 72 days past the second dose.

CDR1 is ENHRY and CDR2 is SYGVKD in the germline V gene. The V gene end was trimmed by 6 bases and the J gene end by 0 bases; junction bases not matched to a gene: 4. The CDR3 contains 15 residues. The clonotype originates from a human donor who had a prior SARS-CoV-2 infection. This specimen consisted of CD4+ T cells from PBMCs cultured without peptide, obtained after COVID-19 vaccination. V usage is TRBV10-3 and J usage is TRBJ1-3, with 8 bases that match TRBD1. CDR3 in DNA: TGTGCCATCAGGGACAGGGACACCTCTGGAAACACCATATATTTT. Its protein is CAIRDRDTSGNTIYF.